Here is one TCR beta chain with its context. Its antigen is still unknown. In chemo-refractory metastatic non-small-cell lung cancer, patients got ipilimumab CTLA-4 blockade together with focal radiation. This sample is drawn from a study of radiotherapy plus CTLA-4 blockade in lung cancer. Study-level results: Together with interferon-beta, which increased in serum after radiation, early dynamic changes in blood T cell clones were reportedly the best predictors of response. TCR clones of tumor origin grew in blood after radiotherapy plus ipilimumab.

Method: immunoSEQ multiplex PCR; TCRdb's copy keeps in-frame clones and lacks some. This sample yields around 85,000 clones, of which approximately 83% are seen a single time; more than 2% belongs to the top ten. Germline assignment: CDR1 MDHEN and CDR2 SYDVKM. Deletions cut 6 bases from V and 11 bases from J, with 23 bases between. The CDR3 runs 16 residues. The material was peripheral blood, obtained from a patient treated with radiotherapy plus ipilimumab. The rearrangement links TRBV28 to TRBJ1-6; D unclear. This TCR came from a human donor with non-small cell lung cancer who had a partial response to radiotherapy plus ipilimumab. CDR3 protein: CASSPSGSLTGTPLHF. For the CDR3, the DNA is TGTGCCAGCAGCCCCTCGGGCTCTTTAACGGGGACACCCCTCCACTTT. The full variable domain, rest sourced from reference TRBV28 and TRBJ1-6, is DVKVTQSSRYLVKRTGEKVFLECVQDMDHENMFWYRQDPGLGLRLIYFSYDVKMKEKGDIPEGYSVSREKKERFSLILESASTNQTSMYLCASSPSGSLTGTPLHFGNGTRLTVT.